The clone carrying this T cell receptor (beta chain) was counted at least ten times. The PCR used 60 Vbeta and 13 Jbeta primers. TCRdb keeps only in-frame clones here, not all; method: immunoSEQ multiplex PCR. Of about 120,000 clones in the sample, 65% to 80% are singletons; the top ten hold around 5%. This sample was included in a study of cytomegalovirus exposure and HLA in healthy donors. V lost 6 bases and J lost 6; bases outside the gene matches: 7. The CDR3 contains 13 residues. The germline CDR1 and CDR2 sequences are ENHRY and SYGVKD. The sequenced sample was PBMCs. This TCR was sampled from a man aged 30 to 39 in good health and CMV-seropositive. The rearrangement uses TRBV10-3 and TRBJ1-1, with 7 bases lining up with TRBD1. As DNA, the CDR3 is TGTGCCATCAGGGTAACAGGGGCCTCTGAAGCTTTCTTT. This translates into CAIRVTGASEAFF.